This T cell receptor (beta chain) was captured in a study of blood T cells in healthy people across ages. Drawn from each donor were 7.5 to 10 milliliters of peripheral blood. Combining a sample-barcoded 5' primer with a J-beta primer mix, a second PCR ran for about 7 to 11 cycles. TCRdb passed the 5' RACE reads through MiXCR, listing each CDR3 protein once. The sample shows 1.5 million to 2 million distinct CDR3 sequences, over 25% of them seen only once. The CDR3 totals 15 residues. The germline CDR1 and CDR2 sequences are MGHDK and SYGVNS. Input material: blood. The chain uses TRBV25-1 and TRBJ2-4, with D unclear. The DNA end lines up better with TRBJ2-7; the J call may be wrong. This clonotype was sampled from a woman aged 25 to 45 in good health. CDR3 bases: TGTGCCAGCAGTGAAGGTTATGAGGCCCTGTACGAGCAGTACTTC. Amino acids: CASSEGYEALYEQYF.